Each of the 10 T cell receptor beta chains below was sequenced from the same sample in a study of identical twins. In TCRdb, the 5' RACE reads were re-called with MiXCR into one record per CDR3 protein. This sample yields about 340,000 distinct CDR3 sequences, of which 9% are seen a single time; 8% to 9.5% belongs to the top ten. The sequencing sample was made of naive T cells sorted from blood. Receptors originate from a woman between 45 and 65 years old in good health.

The CDR3 DNA sequence: TGTGCCAGCAGCTTAGAAGGGACAGGGCAAGACTATGGCTACACCTTC. It translates to CASSLEGTGQDYGYTF. The chain links TRBV7-9 to TRBJ1-2; the match to TRBD1 covers 9 bases. Per germline, CDR1 SEHNR and CDR2 FQNEAQ (reference sequence). This CDR3 is 16 amino acids long. After removal of 1 base from V and 3 bases from J, the junction contained 6 bases not matched to a gene.

CDR3 region: CSASGASGANVLTF. As DNA, the CDR3 is TGCAGTGCTAGCGGGGCCTCTGGGGCCAACGTCCTGACTTTC. The genes are TRBV20-1 and TRBJ2-6, with D perhaps matching TRBD1 or TRBD2 (5 bases each). The CDR3 contains 14 residues. Germline V gene data show CDR1 as DFQATT and CDR2 as SNEGSKA (reference sequence). V was clipped by 3 bases and J by 0 bases, with 6 bases between them.

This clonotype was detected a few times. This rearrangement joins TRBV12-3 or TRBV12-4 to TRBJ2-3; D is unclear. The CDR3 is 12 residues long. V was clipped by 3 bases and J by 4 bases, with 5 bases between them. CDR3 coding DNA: TGTGCCAGCAGTTTTACGGCAGATACGCAGTATTTT. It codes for CASSFTADTQYF.

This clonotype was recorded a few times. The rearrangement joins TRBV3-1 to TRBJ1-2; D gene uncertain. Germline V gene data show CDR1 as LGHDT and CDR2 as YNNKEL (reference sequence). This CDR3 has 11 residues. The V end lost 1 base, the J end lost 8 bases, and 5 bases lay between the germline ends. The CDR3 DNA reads TGTGCCAGCAGCCAAGCAGAGGGCTACACCTTC. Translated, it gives CASSQAEGYTF.

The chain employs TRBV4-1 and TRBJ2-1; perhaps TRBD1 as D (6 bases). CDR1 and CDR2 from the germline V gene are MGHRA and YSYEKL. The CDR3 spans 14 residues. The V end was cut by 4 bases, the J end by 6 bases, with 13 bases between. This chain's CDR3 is CASSPRTDPNEQFF. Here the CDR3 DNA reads TGCGCCAGCAGCCCTCGGACAGATCCCAATGAGCAGTTCTTC.

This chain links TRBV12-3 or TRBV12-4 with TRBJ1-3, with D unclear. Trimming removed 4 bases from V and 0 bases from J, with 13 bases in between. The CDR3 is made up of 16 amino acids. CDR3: CASSSRRRDSGNTIYF. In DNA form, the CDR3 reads TGTGCCAGCAGTTCCCGTAGGAGGGACTCTGGAAACACCATATATTTT.

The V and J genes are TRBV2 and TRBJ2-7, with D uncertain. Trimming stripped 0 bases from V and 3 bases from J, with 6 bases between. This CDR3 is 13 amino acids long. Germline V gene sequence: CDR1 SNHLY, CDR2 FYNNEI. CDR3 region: CASSEALFYEQYF. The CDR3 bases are TGTGCCAGCAGTGAAGCGCTTTTCTACGAGCAGTACTTC.

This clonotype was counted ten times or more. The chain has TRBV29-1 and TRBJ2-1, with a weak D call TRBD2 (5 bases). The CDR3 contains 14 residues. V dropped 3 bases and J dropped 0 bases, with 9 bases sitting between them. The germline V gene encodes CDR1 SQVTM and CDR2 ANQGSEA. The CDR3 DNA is TGCAGCGTTGAGGTCCGGGGCTCCTACAATGAGCAGTTCTTC. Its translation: CSVEVRGSYNEQFF.

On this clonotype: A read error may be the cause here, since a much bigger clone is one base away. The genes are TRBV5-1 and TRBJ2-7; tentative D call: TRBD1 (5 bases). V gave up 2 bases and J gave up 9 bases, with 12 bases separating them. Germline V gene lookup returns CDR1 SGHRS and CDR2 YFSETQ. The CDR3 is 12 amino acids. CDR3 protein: CASSFSGYGQYF. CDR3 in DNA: TGCGCCAGCAGCTTCTCAGGGTATGGGCAGTACTTC.

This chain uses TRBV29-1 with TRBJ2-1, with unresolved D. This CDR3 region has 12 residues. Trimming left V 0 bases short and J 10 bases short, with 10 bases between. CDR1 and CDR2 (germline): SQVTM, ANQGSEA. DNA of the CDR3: TGCAGCGTTGAAGATTTGTTATCAGAGCAGTTCTTC. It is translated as CSVEDLLSEQFF.